The 31 T cell receptor beta chains given below trace back to one sample, sequenced in a study of blood T cell repertoires in COVID-19. The protocol was immunoSEQ multiplex PCR, while the TCRdb copy is restricted to in-frame clones and leaves out a portion. Here the sample spans 340,000 or so clones, 65% to 85% being singletons. The sample consisted of peripheral blood. The receptor source for this set is a man aged 25-45 years with active or convalescent COVID-19.

This chain joins TRBV6-4 and TRBJ2-1; 8 nucleotides line up with TRBD2. The CDR3 is made up of 15 amino acids. V gave up 6 bases and J gave up 7 bases; unmatched junction bases: 11. The germline CDR1 and CDR2 sequences are MRHNA and SNTAGT. The CDR3 is CASSPVASGGNEQFF. The CDR3 region has the DNA TGTGCCAGCAGCCCCGTGGCGTCGGGGGGGAATGAGCAGTTCTTC.

The chain uses TRBV7-9 and TRBJ2-7; 7 nucleotides match TRBD1. CDR3 length: 17 amino acids. Trimming at V came to 4 bases and at J to 2 bases, leaving 14 bases not matched to a gene. CDR1 and CDR2 from the germline V gene are SEHNR and FQNEAQ (reference sequence). CDR3 sequence (DNA): TGTGCCAGCAGCTCCGAGGGAATGACAGGGCTCCCCTACGAGCAGTACTTC. Its translation is CASSSEGMTGLPYEQYF.

V usage is TRBV11-1 and J usage is TRBJ1-6, with D maybe TRBD1 (6 bases). The CDR3 runs 14 residues. Trimming stripped 1 base from V and 10 bases from J, with 11 bases between. Germline loops: CDR1 SGHAT, CDR2 FQDESV (reference sequence). The CDR3 DNA follows: TGTGCCAGCAGCTTAGGGGGGCACGGCTCACCCCTCCACTTT. Protein product: CASSLGGHGSPLHF.

The rearrangement links TRBV11-2 to TRBJ1-6; D is unclear. Germline loops: CDR1 SGHAT, CDR2 FQNNGV. The ends were cut back, 5 bases at V and 4 bases at J, with 15 bases in the middle. The CDR3 is 16 amino acids. Here the CDR3 DNA reads TGTGCCAGCAGCCACCTTCGGGGAAGGTATAATTCACCCCTCCACTTT. Amino acids: CASSHLRGRYNSPLHF.

The chain combines TRBV9 with TRBJ2-6; D may be TRBD1 (6 bases). The V gene's germline CDR1 is SGDLS and CDR2 YYNGEE. This CDR3 has 16 residues. The ends were cut back, 4 bases at V and 2 bases at J, with 13 bases in the middle. The DNA of the CDR3 is TGTGCCAGCAGCTTTTCCCGGGACACTGGGGCCAACGTCCTGACTTTC. This encodes CASSFSRDTGANVLTF. The full variable domain, with the rest looked up from reference TRBV9 and TRBJ2-6, is DSGVTQTPKHLITATGQRVTLRCSPRSGDLSVYWYQQSLDQGLQFLIQYYNGEERAKGNILERFSAQQFPDLHSELNLSSLELGDSALYFCASSFSRDTGANVLTFGAGSRLTVL.

The rearrangement joins TRBV11-2 to TRBJ1-2, with D possibly TRBD1 on 5 matching bases. Germline V lookup: CDR1 SGHAT, CDR2 FQNNGV. Trimming took 2 bases from V and 4 from J, leaving 11 bases between them. The CDR3 has 14 amino acids. The CDR3 here is CASSLSRGSYGYTF. CDR3 sequence (DNA): TGTGCCAGCAGCTTAAGTCGGGGGAGCTATGGCTACACCTTC. The full variable domain, in which reference TRBV11-2 and TRBJ1-2 provide the parts outside the CDR3, is EAGVAQSPRYKIIEKRQSVAFWCNPISGHATLYWYQQILGQGPKLLIQFQNNGVVDDSQLPKDRFSAERLKGVDSTLKIQPAKLEDSAVYLCASSLSRGSYGYTFGSGTRLTVV.

The chain joins TRBV3-1 (or the pseudogene TRBV3-2) to TRBJ1-2, with D possibly matching TRBD1 (6 bases). The CDR3 is made up of 17 amino acids. The germline CDR1 and CDR2 sequences are LGHDT and YNNKEL (reference sequence). V lost 0 bases and J lost 7, with 21 bases in between. CDR3 sequence: CASSQDSRARGVSGYTF. CDR3 nucleotides: TGTGCCAGCAGCCAAGATTCCCGGGCCAGGGGTGTTTCTGGCTACACCTTC.

The gene calls are TRBV2 and TRBJ2-7, with 8 bases fitting TRBD2. Per the germline V gene, CDR1 is SNHLY and CDR2 is FYNNEI. The length of the CDR3 is 14 residues. With 7 bases clipped from V and 1 base from J, the junction kept 6 bases outside the gene matches. For the CDR3, the DNA is TGTGCCAGCAAGGCTAGCGGGTTTTCCTACGAGCAGTACTTC. Protein: CASKASGFSYEQYF.

About this clone: This may arise from a read error, as a much more abundant clone is one base away. V and J are TRBV11-2 and TRBJ1-5; D gene uncertain. Deletions cut 5 bases from V and 0 bases from J, with 5 bases between. CDR1 is SGHAT, CDR2 FQNNGV, per germline. This CDR3 is 13 amino acids long. CDR3: CASSLNSNQPQHF. In DNA form, the CDR3 reads TGTGCCAGCAGCCTTAATAGCAATCAGCCCCAGCATTTT. The whole variable domain, filled in from reference TRBV11-2 and TRBJ1-5, reads EAGVAQSPRYKIIEKRQSVAFWCNPISGHATLYWYQQILGQGPKLLIQFQNNGVVDDSQLPKDRFSAERLKGVDSTLKIQPAKLEDSAVYLCASSLNSNQPQHFGDGTRLSIL.

This clone was seen a handful of times. The CDR3 protein is CASHTGDRTQYF. The CDR3 nucleotides are TGTGCCAGCCATACAGGGGACCGGACCCAGTACTTC. The chain links TRBV28 to TRBJ2-5; 7 bases agree with TRBD1. J lost 7 bases, V lost 8 bases, and 7 bases had no gene match. Germline CDR1 and CDR2: MDHEN and SYDVKM. CDR3 length: 12 amino acids.

This clone was detected once. The chain uses TRBV2 and TRBJ2-7; a possible D gene is TRBD1 (8 bases). CDR1 is SNHLY, CDR2 FYNNEI, per germline. The length of the CDR3 is 15 residues. V was cut by 3 bases and J by 3 bases, with 15 bases left in between. CDR3: CASSDETGGGYEQYF. The CDR3 nucleotides read TGTGCCAGCAGTGATGAAACAGGGGGGGGCTACGAGCAGTACTTC.

The chain combines TRBV5-4 with TRBJ2-2, with D unresolved. The CDR3 contains 14 residues. The germline V gene encodes CDR1 SGHNT and CDR2 YYREEE (reference sequence). V was shortened by 2 bases and J by 1 base, with 6 bases between the two germline ends. The CDR3 loop is CASSLNRNTGELFF. CDR3 nucleotide sequence: TGTGCCAGCAGCTTAAACAGGAACACCGGGGAGCTGTTTTTT.

The chain joins TRBV4-3 to TRBJ2-1; D is unclear. CDR1 and CDR2 (germline): LGHNA, YSLEER. CDR3 length: 15 amino acids. V shed 0 bases and J shed 3 bases, with 9 bases lying between them. The CDR3 nucleotides read TGCGCCAGCAGCCAAGAAGGCTACAGCTACAATGAGCAGTTCTTC. Its protein is CASSQEGYSYNEQFF.

CDR3 loop: CATSDTPGLPKNTQYF. CDR3 sequence (DNA): TGTGCCACCAGTGATACCCCGGGACTGCCTAAAAATACGCAGTATTTT. J is TRBJ2-3 and V is TRBV24-1; D perhaps matches TRBD2 (6 bases). CDR3 length equals 16 residues. Germline V gene lookup returns CDR1 KGHDR and CDR2 SFDVKD. Trimming took off 3 bases at V and 7 bases at J, with 19 bases between the two ends.

J is TRBJ2-2 and V is TRBV19, with 7 bases matching TRBD1. The CDR3 covers 14 residues. The germline V gene has CDR1 LNHDA and CDR2 SQIVND (reference sequence). V lost 3 bases to trimming and J lost 5 bases; unmatched junction nucleotides: 3. The CDR3 sequence: CASSINRGTGELFF. CDR3 DNA: TGTGCCAGTAGTATTAACAGGGGAACCGGGGAGCTGTTTTTT.

The chain recombines TRBV27 with TRBJ1-2, with TRBD1 matching over 9 bases. The CDR3 extends over 14 amino acids. Germline V gene sequence: CDR1 MNHEY, CDR2 SMNVEV (reference sequence). Trimming removed 5 bases from V and 4 bases from J; junction bases left unmatched: 5. CDR3 region: CASSRRQGVYGYTF. In DNA, the CDR3 is TGTGCCAGCAGTCGTCGACAGGGGGTCTATGGCTACACCTTC.

The chain joins TRBV6-5 to TRBJ2-3; TRBD2 matches at 7 bases. This CDR3 is 16 amino acids long. CDR1 MNHEY and CDR2 SVGAGI come from the germline V gene. The trim removed 0 bases at V and 4 bases at J, leaving 7 bases unmatched. CDR3 nucleotides: TGTGCCAGCAGTTACTCGGGTGGCGGGAGTGCAGATACGCAGTATTTT. Protein: CASSYSGGGSADTQYF.

In its sample, this clone was seen a few times. The chain uses TRBV7-8 and TRBJ2-7; tentative D call: TRBD2 (5 bases). The CDR3 has 14 amino acids. The germline V gene encodes CDR1 SGHVS and CDR2 FQNEAQ. Trimming took 5 bases from V and 2 from J, leaving 13 bases between them. The CDR3 here is CASSVRVLTYEQYF. For the CDR3, the DNA is TGTGCCAGCAGCGTGCGGGTCCTCACCTACGAGCAGTACTTC.

J is TRBJ2-3 and V is TRBV6-4; a possible D gene is TRBD1 (6 bases). V was shortened by 4 bases and J by 5 bases, with 10 bases between the two germline ends. The CDR3 extends over 13 amino acids. From germline, CDR1 is MRHNA and CDR2 SNTAGT. The CDR3 DNA reads as TGTGCCAGCAGTGTAGAGGACAGAGATACGCAGTATTTT. Protein: CASSVEDRDTQYF.

Of note for this clone: Other DNA sequences in this sample translate to the same CDR3. V gene TRBV29-1 combines with J gene TRBJ1-3; no clear D gene. The V and J ends lost 4 bases and 0 bases respectively, with 7 bases between them. Germline CDR1 and CDR2: SQVTM and ANQGSEA. This CDR3 spans 13 amino acids. CDR3 in DNA: TGCAGCGTTGGAGGCGGCTCTGGAAACACCATATATTTT. Its protein is CSVGGGSGNTIYF.

Here the CDR3 reads CASSFGVGGDEQYF. The CDR3 DNA is TGTGCCAGCAGCTTCGGAGTGGGAGGGGACGAGCAGTACTTC. The chain carries TRBV7-8 and TRBJ2-7, with 7 bases matching TRBD2. CDR3 length: 14 amino acids. V shed 3 bases and J 5 bases; nucleotides not matched to a gene: 7. Germline CDR1 is SGHVS and CDR2 is FQNEAQ. The entire variable domain, with the rest obtained from reference TRBV7-8 and TRBJ2-7, is as follows: GAGVSQSPRYKVAKRGQDVALRCDPISGHVSLFWYQQALGQGPEFLTYFQNEAQLDKSGLPSDRFFAERPEGSVSTLKIQRTQQEDSAVYLCASSFGVGGDEQYFGPGTRLTVT.

The CDR3 loop reads CASGDFYNEQFF. In DNA form, the CDR3 reads TGTGCCAGCGGGGACTTTTACAATGAGCAGTTCTTC. J is TRBJ2-1 and V is TRBV14, with D maybe TRBD2 (6 bases). This CDR3 is 12 amino acids long. The V and J ends lost 8 bases and 4 bases respectively, with 9 bases between them. CDR1 and CDR2 from the germline V gene are SGHDN and FVKESK.

The chain uses TRBV27 and TRBJ1-4, with 8 bases lining up with TRBD1. V shed 5 bases, J shed 5 bases, and the junction held 7 bases outside the gene matches. Germline lookup yields CDR1 MNHEY and CDR2 SMNVEV (reference sequence). CDR3 size: 15 residues. DNA for the CDR3: TGTGCCAGCAGTCCTCGACAGGGGAGGAATGAAAAACTGTTTTTT. This translates into CASSPRQGRNEKLFF.

Here the CDR3 reads CASSNGARGHGTQYF. In DNA form, the CDR3 reads TGTGCCAGCAGCAATGGGGCCAGGGGGCACGGGACCCAGTACTTC. The V call is TRBV7-2, the J call TRBJ2-5; TRBD1 matches 8 bases. Germline CDR1 is SGHTA and CDR2 is FQGNSA. CDR3 length: 15 amino acids. The V segment lost 5 bases and the J segment 7 bases; nucleotides outside the gene matches: 12.

The rearrangement joins TRBV3-1 (or the pseudogene TRBV3-2) to TRBJ2-2; possible D gene TRBD1, 6 bases. The CDR3 consists of 15 residues. Germline V lookup: CDR1 LGHDT, CDR2 YNNKEL (reference sequence). V lost 4 bases, J lost 6 bases, and 15 bases lay in between. This CDR3 reads CASSLGTGLAGELFF. CDR3 DNA: TGTGCCAGCAGCCTAGGCACAGGGCTGGCCGGGGAGCTGTTTTTT.

This clone was detected only a few times. The rearrangement joins TRBV9 to TRBJ1-4; D uncertain. Germline V gene lookup returns CDR1 SGDLS and CDR2 YYNGEE. The V gene lost 3 bases and the J gene lost 0 bases, with 6 bases spanning the gap. The CDR3 contains 14 residues. CDR3 coding DNA: TGTGCCAGCAGCGCCCAGACAACTAATGAAAAACTGTTTTTT. Translation gives CASSAQTTNEKLFF. The whole variable domain, filled in from reference TRBV9 and TRBJ1-4, reads DSGVTQTPKHLITATGQRVTLRCSPRSGDLSVYWYQQSLDQGLQFLIQYYNGEERAKGNILERFSAQQFPDLHSELNLSSLELGDSALYFCASSAQTTNEKLFFGSGTQLSVL.

The chain recombines TRBV4-1 with TRBJ2-5; no firm D call. Trimming cost V 1 base and J 2 bases, with 8 bases left between them. The CDR3 consists of 14 residues. Germline V lookup: CDR1 MGHRA, CDR2 YSYEKL. The CDR3 reads CASSQVALQETQYF. CDR3 DNA: TGCGCCAGCAGCCAAGTGGCCTTACAAGAGACCCAGTACTTC.

V and J are TRBV28 and TRBJ2-2; the D is unclear. The V gene lost 6 bases and the J gene lost 7 bases, with 15 bases spanning the gap. The CDR3 totals 14 residues. Germline V CDR1 and CDR2: MDHEN, SYDVKM. The CDR3: CASSRLRSSGELFF. DNA for the CDR3: TGTGCCAGCAGCCGACTCCGAAGTAGCGGGGAGCTGTTTTTT. Together with reference TRBV28 and TRBJ2-2, the CDR3 gives the full variable domain: DVKVTQSSRYLVKRTGEKVFLECVQDMDHENMFWYRQDPGLGLRLIYFSYDVKMKEKGDIPEGYSVSREKKERFSLILESASTNQTSMYLCASSRLRSSGELFFGEGSRLTVL.

The chain has TRBV4-3 and TRBJ1-4; TRBD1 aligns across 9 bases. The length of the CDR3 is 15 residues. The V gene's germline CDR1 is LGHNA and CDR2 YSLEER. V lost 3 bases and J lost 4; bases outside the gene matches: 3. The CDR3 here is CASSQGQGVNEKLFF. The CDR3 nucleotides are TGCGCCAGCAGCCAGGGACAGGGAGTTAATGAAAAACTGTTTTTT.

V usage is TRBV19 and J usage is TRBJ2-7, with D unclear. Germline assignment: CDR1 LNHDA and CDR2 SQIVND (reference sequence). V was cut by 5 bases and J by 4 bases, with 12 bases left in between. The CDR3 contains 13 residues. The CDR3 bases are TGTGCCAGTAGTCCCCCGACACCTTACGAGCAGTACTTC. Translation gives CASSPPTPYEQYF.

V and J are TRBV19 and TRBJ2-3; D possibly corresponds to TRBD2 (5 bases). Germline CDR1 reads LNHDA; CDR2 reads SQIVND (reference sequence). V was clipped by 3 bases and J by 15 bases, with 16 bases between them. This CDR3 region has 12 residues. In DNA form, the CDR3 reads TGTGCCAGTAGTATCTTTCGAGAGGGCCTCTATTTT. Its protein is CASSIFREGLYF.